Each of the 10 T cell receptor beta chains below was sequenced from the same sample in a study of T cell responses to AZD1222 COVID-19 vaccine. TCRdb's table, derived via immunoSEQ multiplex PCR, lists solely in-frame clones and lacks some. The sample lists 80,000 to 100,000 clones; about 89% were seen once. Sequencing used peripheral blood, obtained 28 days after the second AZD1222 dose. The receptors originated from an adult who received the AZD1222 COVID-19 vaccine.

Only a few counts were recorded for this clone. The chain has TRBV29-1 and TRBJ1-4; no reliable D call. The germline gives CDR1 SQVTM, CDR2 ANQGSEA. The CDR3 totals 13 residues. Trimming pared 4 bases from V and 7 bases from J, leaving 13 bases between. The CDR3 DNA reads TGCAGCGTTGGCCAGGAGAGGGCTGAAAAACTGTTTTTT. Amino acids: CSVGQERAEKLFF.

The chain has TRBV2 and TRBJ1-2; D ambiguous. Germline V gives CDR1 SNHLY, CDR2 FYNNEI. Trimming left V 5 bases short and J 5 bases short, with 12 bases between. CDR3 length equals 13 residues. The CDR3 reads CASSPGPSYGYTF. Here the CDR3 DNA reads TGTGCCAGCAGTCCCGGGCCATCTTATGGCTACACCTTC. Based on the CDR3 plus reference TRBV2 and TRBJ1-2, the full variable domain is EPEVTQTPSHQVTQMGQEVILRCVPISNHLYFYWYRQILGQKVEFLVSFYNNEISEKSEIFDDQFSVERPDGSNFTLKIRSTKLEDSAMYFCASSPGPSYGYTFGSGTRLTVV.

The genes are TRBV6-6 and TRBJ2-2; 7 bases agree with TRBD1. CDR1 is MNHNY, CDR2 SVGAGI, per germline (reference sequence). V was pared by 4 bases and J by 6 bases, with 5 bases of the junction left unmatched. The CDR3 loop spans 14 amino acids. CDR3 sequence reads: CASSSTGIAGELFF. CDR3 in DNA: TGTGCCAGCAGTTCGACAGGGATCGCCGGGGAGCTGTTTTTT.

The V gene is TRBV19, the J gene TRBJ2-5; D may be TRBD1 or TRBD2 (6 bases each). This CDR3 has 13 residues. The germline CDR1 and CDR2 sequences are LNHDA and SQIVND (reference sequence). V lost 5 bases and J lost 5, with 12 bases in between. CDR3 sequence (DNA): TGTGCCAGTAGTCCACGGGGGCTGGAGACCCAGTACTTC. Amino acids: CASSPRGLETQYF.

The chain joins TRBV11-2 to TRBJ2-1, with D unresolved. CDR1 and CDR2 from the germline V gene are SGHAT and FQNNGV. V lost 5 bases and J lost 8, with 13 bases in between. This CDR3 has 13 residues. The CDR3 loop reads CASSPTATDEQFF. The CDR3 DNA reads as TGTGCCAGCAGCCCAACTGCTACCGATGAGCAGTTCTTC.

This rearrangement joins TRBV3-1 (or the pseudogene TRBV3-2) to TRBJ2-7; D is unclear. CDR1 LGHDT and CDR2 YNNKEL come from the germline V gene (reference sequence). The CDR3 has 13 amino acids. V dropped 3 bases and J dropped 2 bases, with 8 bases sitting between them. The DNA for the CDR3 is TGTGCCAGCAGCCAGCCCGCCCCCTACGAGCAGTACTTC. Its translation is CASSQPAPYEQYF.

The V gene is TRBV28, the J gene TRBJ1-1, with D perhaps matching TRBD1 (5 bases). The CDR3 has 14 amino acids. Germline V lookup: CDR1 MDHEN, CDR2 SYDVKM. Trimming removed 5 bases from V and 4 bases from J, with 14 bases in between. The CDR3 coding sequence is TGTGCCAGCAGTCTGGGGGTGTCAGTCACTGAAGCTTTCTTT. It encodes CASSLGVSVTEAFF.

This rearrangement joins TRBV27 to TRBJ1-6; a possible D gene is TRBD1 (6 bases). CDR1 MNHEY and CDR2 SMNVEV come from the germline V gene (reference sequence). This CDR3 has 14 amino acids. Trimming removed 10 bases at V and 10 bases at J, with 20 bases between. In DNA form, the CDR3 reads TGTGCCACCGCTTCCCCGGGGGGGCTGTCACCCCTCCACTTT. Translation gives CATASPGGLSPLHF.

The J gene is TRBJ2-5, the V gene TRBV5-4; the D gene is possibly TRBD1 (5 bases). Germline loops: CDR1 SGHNT, CDR2 YYREEE (reference sequence). Deletions cut 0 bases from V and 4 bases from J, with 7 bases between. The CDR3 sequence is 13 residues long. The CDR3 bases are TGTGCCAGCAGCTTGGGGGGCGGAGAGACCCAGTACTTC. Translation: CASSLGGGETQYF.

This clone was detected only a few times. The chain employs TRBV12-3 or TRBV12-4 and TRBJ1-5; D gene unclear. The CDR3 is 11 amino acids. Trimming stripped 2 bases from V and 4 bases from J, with 0 bases between. The CDR3 DNA follows: TGTGCCAGCAGTTTAAATCAGCCCCAGCATTTT. It yields the protein CASSLNQPQHF.